Listed below are T cell receptor beta chains from one sample, sequenced in a study of CD8 T cells in Susac syndrome. MiXCR was run by TCRdb on the immunoSEQ multiplex PCR reads, yielding one entry per CDR3 protein. The top ten clones hold roughly 0.27% of a sample with about 80,000 distinct CDR3 sequences, roughly 93% of them seen once. Material for sequencing was CD8+ T cells from PBMCs. Receptors originate from a human donor in good health. Both conserved end residues are part of each CDR3. The order of the fields is D gene, V gene, clone size, J gene, CDR3 DNA, CDR3 protein. The D gene is left open where the match is weak. Size tells how often a clone was seen (once, few, many) or the class of an expanded clone, and some rows leave it out.

>NA|TRBV20-1|NA|TRBJ1-1
TGCAGTGCCCCAGTATGGGAGAACACTGAAGCTTTCTTT
CSAPVWENTEAFF
>NA|TRBV28|few|TRBJ1-2
TGTGCCAGCAGTTTTAAAGGGTTCTATGGCTACACCTTC
CASSFKGFYGYTF
>NA|TRBV18|NA|TRBJ1-2
TGTGCCAGCCCGGGGGATTACTATGGCTACACCTTC
CASPGDYYGYTF
>NA|TRBV7-9|NA|TRBJ2-3
TGTGCCAGCAGCTCGAAAGGGGAAGGCACAGATACGCAGTATTTT
CASSSKGEGTDTQYF
>TRBD2|TRBV4-3|NA|TRBJ2-2
TGCGCCAGCAGCGATTCGGGACTAGCTCCGACCGGGGAGCTGTTTTTT
CASSDSGLAPTGELFF
>NA|TRBV29-1|NA|TRBJ2-2
TGCAGCGTTGGTTCTAGCCCCGGGGAGCTGTTTTTT
CSVGSSPGELFF
>TRBD1|TRBV28|few|TRBJ2-2
TGTGCCAGCAGTTTGGGACAGTTAACCGGGGAGCTGTTTTTT
CASSLGQLTGELFF
>NA|TRBV19|NA|TRBJ1-2
TGTGCCAGTAGTATATTGACTAGCGGGTACTATGGCTACACCTTC
CASSILTSGYYGYTF
>NA|TRBV9|NA|TRBJ1-2
TGTGCCAGCAGCGCTGGGGTCCATGGCTACACCTTC
CASSAGVHGYTF
>NA|TRBV15|NA|TRBJ2-1
TGTGCCACCAGCCCCAGAGACTACAATGAGCAGTTCTTC
CATSPRDYNEQFF
>NA|TRBV12-3/TRBV12-4|once|TRBJ1-3
TGTGCCAGCAGTTCCCGATCCGGAAACACCATATATTTT
CASSSRSGNTIYF
>TRBD1|TRBV28|NA|TRBJ1-1
TGTGCCAGCAGTTTGAGACAGGGGGACACTGAAGCTTTCTTT
CASSLRQGDTEAFF
>TRBD2|TRBV6-2/TRBV6-3|NA|TRBJ2-1
TGTGCCAGCAGTTACTCGGCTAGCGGGGGCGGGCAGTTCTTC
CASSYSASGGGQFF
>TRBD2|TRBV6-6|NA|TRBJ2-1
TGTGCCAGCAGCGCTAGCGGGTCCAACAATGAGCAGTTCTTC
CASSASGSNNEQFF
>NA|TRBV6-2/TRBV6-3|NA|TRBJ2-7
TGTGCCAGCACCACGGGGTTGGGCGAGCAGTACTTC
CASTTGLGEQYF
>NA|TRBV15|NA|TRBJ1-2
TGTGCCACCCAAGCTAACTATGGCTACACCTTC
CATQANYGYTF
>TRBD1|TRBV25-1|once|TRBJ1-2
TGTGCCTTATCAAGGGACAGGGACCATAACTATGGCTACACCTTC
CALSRDRDHNYGYTF
>NA|TRBV27|NA|TRBJ1-4
TGTGCCAGCAGTTTACGTCCCGGGGGGACTAATGAAAAACTGTTTTTT
CASSLRPGGTNEKLFF
>NA|TRBV7-6|NA|TRBJ1-5
TGTGCCAGCAGCTTAGAATCCGACAGCGGGCCCCAGCATTTT
CASSLESDSGPQHF
>TRBD2|TRBV9|NA|TRBJ2-1
TGTGCCAGCAGCTCAAGGACTAGCGCAAACAACGAGCAGTTCTTC
CASSSRTSANNEQFF
>NA|TRBV15|NA|TRBJ1-1
TGTGCCACCAGCGAGGGGACGAACACTGAAGCTTTCTTT
CATSEGTNTEAFF
>TRBD1|TRBV7-9|NA|TRBJ1-2
TGTGCCACCAAACTCCAGGGGGCGGCCTATGGCTACACCTTC
CATKLQGAAYGYTF
>NA|TRBV4-1|NA|TRBJ2-2
TGCGCCAGCAGCCAAGAACGCGGATGGGAGCTGTTTTTT
CASSQERGWELFF
>NA|TRBV7-2|few|TRBJ2-7
TGTGCCAGCAGTCATTTTCTAGCCGTAAACCACTACGAGCAGTACTTC
CASSHFLAVNHYEQYF
>NA|TRBV28|NA|TRBJ2-3
TGTGCCAGCAGCGGGATGTCTGGCACAGATACGCAGTATTTT
CASSGMSGTDTQYF
>NA|TRBV5-1|NA|TRBJ1-2
TGCGCCAGCAGCTTGGCCAGGGGCTCTGGCTACACCTTC
CASSLARGSGYTF
>NA|TRBV5-1|NA|TRBJ1-1
TGCGCCAGCAGCTTGTATAGGGGAGGCACTGAAGCTTTCTTT
CASSLYRGGTEAFF
>TRBD1|TRBV24-1|NA|TRBJ1-2
TGTGCCACCAGTGATCCCCGGGACAGGGGAAATGGCTACACCTTC
CATSDPRDRGNGYTF
>NA|TRBV12-3/TRBV12-4|NA|TRBJ2-7
TGTGCCAGCAGGCCCGAGGGGACCTACGAGCAGTACTTC
CASRPEGTYEQYF
>NA|TRBV6-1|NA|TRBJ2-1
TGTGCCAGCAGTGAAGCGGCGGGGTGGGCCGTGGATGAGCAGTTCTTC
CASSEAAGWAVDEQFF
>TRBD1|TRBV19|NA|TRBJ1-2
TGTGCCAGTAGTGACAGGGATCAGGATGGCTACACCTTC
CASSDRDQDGYTF
>TRBD1|TRBV20-1|NA|TRBJ2-7
TGCAGTGCTAGAGATCCGGGACAGGGGACCTACGAGCAGTACTTC
CSARDPGQGTYEQYF
>NA|TRBV20-1|once|TRBJ2-2
TGCAGTGGGCTGGTGAACACCGGGGAGCTGTTTTTT
CSGLVNTGELFF
>TRBD1|TRBV7-2|NA|TRBJ2-1
TGTGCCAGCAGCACGCCGACAGGGCCTTCTAACTACAATGAGCAGTTCTTC
CASSTPTGPSNYNEQFF
>NA|TRBV2|NA|TRBJ1-2
TGTGCCAGCAGCTTTGGACAGATGATAACTGGCTACACCTTC
CASSFGQMITGYTF
>NA|TRBV12-3/TRBV12-4|NA|TRBJ1-5
TGTGCCAGCAGTTTAGGGGGACGCGGCGGTCAGCCCCAGCATTTT
CASSLGGRGGQPQHF
>NA|TRBV13|NA|TRBJ2-1
TGTGCCAGCAGCTTATTCCCTGGGACCCTCTCCTACAATGAGCAGTTCTTC
CASSLFPGTLSYNEQFF
>TRBD1|TRBV10-2|NA|TRBJ1-6
TGCGCCAGCAGTGATGATGTCGGACAGGGGTATAATTCACCCCTCCACTTT
CASSDDVGQGYNSPLHF
>NA|TRBV28|NA|TRBJ2-5
TGTGCCAGCAGTTTTATTCAGATGGATAGGCAAGAGACCCAGTACTTC
CASSFIQMDRQETQYF
>TRBD1|TRBV5-1|NA|TRBJ1-2
TGCGCCAGCAGCTCCTACGGGCAGGGGGATGGCTACACCTTC
CASSSYGQGDGYTF
>TRBD1|TRBV28|NA|TRBJ1-2
TGTGCCAGCAGTTCCCCACGACTACCTCTCACCGGGACAGCTAACTATGGCTACACCTTC
CASSSPRLPLTGTANYGYTF
>NA|TRBV7-8|NA|TRBJ1-6
TGTGCCAGCAGCTTAGGTGGCCTAAGGTCTTATAATTCACCCCTCCACTTT
CASSLGGLRSYNSPLHF
>NA|TRBV12-3/TRBV12-4|few|TRBJ2-3
TGTGCCAGCAGTCCGGGTACAGATACGCAGTATTTT
CASSPGTDTQYF
>NA|TRBV7-9|NA|TRBJ1-2
TGTGCCAGCAGCCGGGACACCGGCGTCACCTTC
CASSRDTGVTF
>NA|TRBV27|NA|TRBJ1-1
TGTGCCAGCAGTCCACTGACAGACCGGAACACTGAAGCTTTCTTT
CASSPLTDRNTEAFF
>NA|TRBV27|NA|TRBJ2-1
TGTGCCAGCAGTTTATTTGGACTATCGGGTGAGCAGTTCTTC
CASSLFGLSGEQFF